These 14 T cell receptor beta chains share one sample of origin, sequenced in a study of T cell responses to AZD1222 COVID-19 vaccine. Produced via immunoSEQ multiplex PCR; TCRdb's table is partial and in-frame only. The table records around 150,000 clones, less than 95% of them present only once. The source was peripheral blood, collected 28 days after the second dose of the MenACWY control vaccine. Receptor source: an adult who received the MenACWY meningococcal vaccine as a control.

The V and J genes are TRBV9 and TRBJ2-3, with TRBD2 matching 9 bases. The germline V gene has CDR1 SGDLS and CDR2 YYNGEE. The CDR3 runs 17 residues. V lost 0 bases to trimming and J lost 4 bases; unmatched junction nucleotides: 9. CDR3 loop: CASSVEGVSGGADTQYF. CDR3 DNA: TGTGCCAGCAGCGTAGAGGGAGTTAGCGGGGGTGCAGATACGCAGTATTTT.

V usage is TRBV2 and J usage is TRBJ1-1, with D perhaps TRBD1 (5 bases). Trimming removed 3 bases at V and 1 base at J, with 12 bases between. The germline gives CDR1 SNHLY, CDR2 FYNNEI. This CDR3 comprises 15 residues. In nucleotides, the CDR3 is TGTGCCAGCAGTGATACGGGACGCCAGAACACTGAAGCTTTCTTT. Translating it yields CASSDTGRQNTEAFF.

This clone was counted once. The rearrangement links TRBV7-2 to TRBJ2-7; the D call may be TRBD1 or TRBD2 (5 bases each). V was pared by 5 bases and J by 4 bases, with 15 bases between. Germline CDR1 and CDR2: SGHTA and FQGNSA. The CDR3 is 14 residues long. CDR3 region: CASSILGPQYEQYF. The CDR3 bases are TGTGCCAGCAGCATATTGGGACCGCAGTACGAGCAGTACTTC. The full variable domain, in which reference TRBV7-2 and TRBJ2-7 provide the parts outside the CDR3, is GAGVSQSPSNKVTEKGKDVELRCDPISGHTALYWYRQSLGQGLEFLIYFQGNSAPDKSGLPSDRFSAERTGGSVSTLTIQRTQQEDSAVYLCASSILGPQYEQYFGPGTRLTVT.

This chain connects TRBV19 to TRBJ1-5, with D possibly matching TRBD1 (6 bases). Trimming removed 10 bases at V and 1 base at J, with 23 bases between. Germline-derived CDR1 and CDR2 are LNHDA and SQIVND (reference sequence). This CDR3 comprises 17 residues. This CDR3 reads CATSTRGHLASNQPQHF. CDR3 coding DNA: TGTGCCACCTCGACCCGGGGACACCTCGCCAGCAATCAGCCCCAGCATTTT.

To note about this clone: Other DNA variants within this sample encode the same CDR3. The chain combines TRBV10-3 with TRBJ2-4, with D possibly being TRBD2 (5 bases). The germline CDR1 and CDR2 sequences are ENHRY and SYGVKD. Trimming removed 3 bases at V and 0 bases at J, with 18 bases between. The length of the CDR3 is 18 residues. The CDR3 is CAISDLLTSGLAKNIQYF. The CDR3 nucleotides are TGTGCCATCAGTGACCTTCTAACTAGTGGACTAGCCAAAAACATTCAGTACTTC.

The chain recombines TRBV7-3 with TRBJ2-3; TRBD1 agrees at 8 bases. V shed 5 bases and J 4 bases; nucleotides not matched to a gene: 14. This CDR3 is 17 amino acids long. CDR1 is SGHTA, CDR2 FQGTGA, per germline. The CDR3 bases are TGTGCCAGCAGCATCCTCGTGGGGACAGGACTCCCAGATACGCAGTATTTT. Translated: CASSILVGTGLPDTQYF.

The chain carries TRBV28 and TRBJ1-5; tentative D call: TRBD1 (5 bases). V was shortened by 6 bases and J by 1 base, with 16 bases between the two germline ends. The CDR3 spans 16 residues. The germline gives CDR1 MDHEN, CDR2 SYDVKM. This CDR3 reads CASRGGFWGSNQPQHF. As DNA, the CDR3 is TGTGCCAGCAGGGGCGGGTTTTGGGGGAGCAATCAGCCCCAGCATTTT.

The chain has TRBV5-8 and TRBJ1-2; D is perhaps TRBD1 (5 bases). CDR3 length: 13 residues. V was trimmed by 4 bases and J by 8 bases, leaving 15 bases between them. Germline V gene sequence: CDR1 SGHTS, CDR2 YDEGEE. The CDR3 DNA reads as TGTGCCAGCAGCCTGACCGGGGCCTACGGCTACACCTTC. Protein sequence: CASSLTGAYGYTF.

This clone has only one observation. V is TRBV29-1 and J is TRBJ2-4; TRBD1 matches 10 bases. This CDR3 spans 16 amino acids. The V and J ends lost 1 base and 9 bases, in that order; junction bases with no gene match: 12. The germline V gene encodes CDR1 SQVTM and CDR2 ANQGSEA. CDR3 amino acids: CSVEAHSGTGVGIQYF. The CDR3, as DNA: TGCAGCGTTGAAGCCCATTCCGGGACAGGGGTCGGCATTCAGTACTTC.

V is TRBV9 and J is TRBJ2-3; 9 bases are a match to TRBD2. The CDR3 consists of 15 residues. The germline V gene has CDR1 SGDLS and CDR2 YYNGEE. J lost 0 bases, V lost 4 bases, and 3 bases had no gene match. CDR3 protein: CASSLSGGSTDTQYF. In DNA form, the CDR3 reads TGTGCCAGCAGCCTTAGCGGGGGTAGCACAGATACGCAGTATTTT.

Points on this clone: The sample contains more than one DNA sequence encoding this CDR3. The chain has TRBV5-1 and TRBJ2-3; no clear D gene. Germline CDR1 reads SGHRS; CDR2 reads YFSETQ. Between the trimmed V and J ends, which lost 5 bases and 0 bases, there was a span of 1 base. The CDR3 loop spans 11 amino acids. CDR3 loop: CASRSTDTQYF. CDR3 DNA: TGCGCCAGCAGGAGCACAGATACGCAGTATTTT. The full variable domain, rest sourced from reference TRBV5-1 and TRBJ2-3, is KAGVTQTPRYLIKTRGQQVTLSCSPISGHRSVSWYQQTPGQGLQFLFEYFSETQRNKGNFPGRFSGRQFSNSRSEMNVSTLELGDSALYLCASRSTDTQYFGPGTRLTVL.

The V gene is TRBV23-1, the J gene TRBJ2-7; tentative D call: TRBD1 (5 bases). TRBV23-1 is treated as an ORF (open reading frame) with a function not yet certain. The CDR3 is 13 residues long. V gave up 4 bases and J gave up 8 bases, with 15 bases separating them. Written as DNA, the CDR3 is TGCGCCAGCAGTCTTCAGGGAAGAAGTAAGCAGTACTTC. The encoded protein is CASSLQGRSKQYF.

The CDR3 nucleotides read TGTGCCAGCAGCTTCCCACAGACAGGGAGAGAGACCCAGTACTTC. Protein product: CASSFPQTGRETQYF. This chain uses TRBV7-2 with TRBJ2-5, with 7 bases fitting TRBD1. The length of the CDR3 is 15 residues. Germline V gives CDR1 SGHTA, CDR2 FQGNSA. Trimming cost V 3 bases and J 4 bases; bases outside gene matches: 8. The whole variable domain, filled in from reference TRBV7-2 and TRBJ2-5, reads GAGVSQSPSNKVTEKGKDVELRCDPISGHTALYWYRQSLGQGLEFLIYFQGNSAPDKSGLPSDRFSAERTGGSVSTLTIQRTQQEDSAVYLCASSFPQTGRETQYFGPGTRLLVL.

This chain connects TRBV3-1 (or the pseudogene TRBV3-2) to TRBJ1-2; the match to TRBD1 covers 8 bases. Trimming took 2 bases from V and 7 from J; bases not matched to a gene: 3. This CDR3 has 13 amino acids. Germline assignment: CDR1 LGHDT and CDR2 YNNKEL (reference sequence). CDR3 loop: CASSQLTGVGYTF. Here the CDR3 DNA reads TGTGCCAGCAGCCAACTGACAGGGGTTGGCTACACCTTC.